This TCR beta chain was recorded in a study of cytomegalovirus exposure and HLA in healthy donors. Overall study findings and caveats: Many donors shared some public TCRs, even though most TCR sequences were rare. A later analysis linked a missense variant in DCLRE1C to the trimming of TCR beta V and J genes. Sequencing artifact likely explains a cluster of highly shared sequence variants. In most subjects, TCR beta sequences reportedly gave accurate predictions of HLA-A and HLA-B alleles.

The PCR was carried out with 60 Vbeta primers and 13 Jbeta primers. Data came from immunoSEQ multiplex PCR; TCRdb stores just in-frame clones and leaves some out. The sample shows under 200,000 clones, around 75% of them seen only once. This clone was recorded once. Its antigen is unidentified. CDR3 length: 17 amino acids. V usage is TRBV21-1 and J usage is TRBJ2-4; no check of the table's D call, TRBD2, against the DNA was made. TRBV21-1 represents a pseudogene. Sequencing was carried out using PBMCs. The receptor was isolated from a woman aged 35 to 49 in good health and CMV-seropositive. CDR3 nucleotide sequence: TGTGCCAGCAGCATAGGCCCGGGGGGACTAGCCAAAAACATTCAGTACTTC. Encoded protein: CASSIGPGGLAKNIQYF.